A selection of T cell receptor beta chains follows, all from one sample in a study of CD8 T cells in Susac syndrome. TCRdb itself ran the immunoSEQ multiplex PCR reads through MiXCR, one entry per CDR3 protein. The repertoire consists of approximately 190,000 distinct CDR3 sequences, with nearly 95% occurring once and the leading ten covering just under 0.095%. Material for sequencing was CD4+ T cells from PBMCs. All receptors derive from a human donor with multiple sclerosis. Both conserved end residues are part of each CDR3. Fields, in order: V gene, J gene, D gene, clone size, CDR3 DNA, CDR3 protein. The D gene is left open where the match is weak. Some rows have no size entry. The others give once, few or many, or a class for an expanded clone.

TRBV4-2	TRBJ1-1	-	-	TGTGCCAGCAGCCAAGGAAACAGCCCCGGGGACACTGAAGCTTTCTTT	CASSQGNSPGDTEAFF
TRBV29-1	TRBJ2-7	-	-	TGCAGGAAAACGGGGGTTCGATCCTACGAGCAGTACTTC	CRKTGVRSYEQYF
TRBV3-1	TRBJ2-7	-	once	TGTGCCAGCAGCCACCCGGGACTCTCCTACGAGCAGTACTTC	CASSHPGLSYEQYF
TRBV7-9	TRBJ2-1	TRBD2	-	TGTGCCAGCAGAACCGGACTAGTCAATGAGCAGTTCTTC	CASRTGLVNEQFF
TRBV19	TRBJ2-4	-	once	TGTGCCAGTGCCCCCAGGGTAAAAAACATTCAGTACTTC	CASAPRVKNIQYF
TRBV20-1	TRBJ2-3	TRBD2	-	TGCAGTGCTGGGGGACTAGCGCGCACAGATACGCAGTATTTT	CSAGGLARTDTQYF
TRBV6-2/TRBV6-3	TRBJ2-4	-	once	TGTGCCAGCAGTTACGGTTCCCTTCAGTACTTC	CASSYGSLQYF
TRBV24-1	TRBJ2-3	TRBD2	-	TGTGCCACCAGTGATCGGCGGGAGGGCCGGGATACGCAGTATTTT	CATSDRREGRDTQYF
TRBV6-1	TRBJ2-7	-	-	TGTGCCAGCGATGGACTGACGACCTACGAGCAGTACTTC	CASDGLTTYEQYF
TRBV24-1	TRBJ2-2	-	-	TGTGCCACCAGTGATTGGGGTACCGGGGAGCTGTTTTTT	CATSDWGTGELFF
TRBV3-1	TRBJ2-5	TRBD2	-	TGTGCCAGCAGCCTCGGGACTAGCGGGGGTCGGGGGACCCAGTACTTC	CASSLGTSGGRGTQYF
TRBV12-3/TRBV12-4	TRBJ1-5	TRBD1	-	TGTGCCAGCAGTTTGGGACAGGGGGCGAGCAATCAGCCCCAGCATTTT	CASSLGQGASNQPQHF
TRBV18	TRBJ1-5	-	-	TGTGCCAGCTCACTCCGAGGGGGCAATCAGCCCCAGCATTTT	CASSLRGGNQPQHF
TRBV3-1	TRBJ1-2	-	-	TGTGCCAGCAGCCAAGATGGACAGCGCCATAACTATGGCTACACCTTC	CASSQDGQRHNYGYTF
TRBV7-9	TRBJ2-5	-	-	TGTGCCAGCAGCTTAGGCCTAGCGATACAAGAGACCCAGTACTTC	CASSLGLAIQETQYF
TRBV7-9	TRBJ1-5	TRBD1	-	TGTGCCAGCAGCTCATGGGGACAGGGAAATCAGCCCCAGCATTTT	CASSSWGQGNQPQHF
TRBV29-1	TRBJ2-1	-	once	TGCAGCGTTGAAGCTCAGCTCAATGAGCAGTTCTTC	CSVEAQLNEQFF
TRBV2	TRBJ1-1	TRBD1	-	TGTGCCAGCAGTGGGACAGGGGAGAACACTGAAGCTTTCTTT	CASSGTGENTEAFF
TRBV5-1	TRBJ2-2	TRBD1	-	TGCGCCAGCAAGGGACAGGGACCTTCCGGGGAGCTGTTTTTT	CASKGQGPSGELFF
TRBV12-3/TRBV12-4	TRBJ1-1	TRBD1	once	TGTGCCAGCAGTCCCCTCCCGACAGGGGACGAAGCTTTCTTT	CASSPLPTGDEAFF
TRBV3-1	TRBJ2-1	TRBD2	-	TGTGCCAGCAGCCAAGCTAAGCGGGGGTACAATGAGCAGTTCTTC	CASSQAKRGYNEQFF
TRBV9	TRBJ1-6	TRBD1	-	TGTGCCAGCAGCACCGGGACAGGAGCCTATTCACCCCTCCACTTT	CASSTGTGAYSPLHF
TRBV30	TRBJ2-5	-	-	TGTGCCTGGATAGGAGGGGACGAGACCCAGTACTTC	CAWIGGDETQYF
TRBV30	TRBJ1-6	-	-	TGTGCCTGGAGGCGACTTCACAACAATTCACCCCTCCACTTT	CAWRRLHNNSPLHF
TRBV29-1	TRBJ2-5	TRBD1	-	TGCAGCGGCGGAAGCGGGACAGGGCAAGAGACCCAGTACTTC	CSGGSGTGQETQYF
TRBV3-1	TRBJ1-1	TRBD1	-	TGTGCCAGCAGCCAGGGGACAGGGCAGTGGACTGAAGCTTTCTTT	CASSQGTGQWTEAFF
TRBV7-9	TRBJ2-7	-	-	TGTGCCAGCAGTTCAGAGGGTCTTTACGAGCAGTACTTC	CASSSEGLYEQYF
TRBV9	TRBJ2-3	-	-	TGTGCCAGCAGCCCCCGACTAGTCGCAGATACGCAGTATTTT	CASSPRLVADTQYF
TRBV20-1	TRBJ2-1	TRBD1	-	TGCAGTGCTCCGGCCGGGACAGGGGACAATGAGCAGTTCTTC	CSAPAGTGDNEQFF
TRBV30	TRBJ1-1	TRBD1	-	TGTGCCTGGACCCCGGACAGGGGGAGCACTGAAGCTTTCTTT	CAWTPDRGSTEAFF
TRBV30	TRBJ2-3	-	once	TGTGCCTGGAGTGTTGGGCGGAGGCAAGATACGCAGTATTTT	CAWSVGRRQDTQYF
TRBV12-3/TRBV12-4	TRBJ1-2	-	-	TGTGCCAGCAGTACACGCGGGGGTTCAGCGGACTATGGCTACACCTTC	CASSTRGGSADYGYTF
TRBV5-1	TRBJ2-3	-	-	TGCGCCAGCAGCTTGGACAGCGCAGATACGCAGTATTTT	CASSLDSADTQYF
TRBV18	TRBJ1-5	TRBD1	-	TGTGCCAGCTCACCGGGACAGGATCAGCCCCAGCATTTT	CASSPGQDQPQHF
TRBV29-1	TRBJ1-1	-	-	TGCAGCGTCCGACAGTTCATGAACACTGAAGCTTTCTTT	CSVRQFMNTEAFF
TRBV12-3/TRBV12-4	TRBJ1-1	TRBD1	-	TGTGCCAGCAACGCCGGGACAGGGCCGAACACTGAAGCTTTCTTT	CASNAGTGPNTEAFF
TRBV12-3/TRBV12-4	TRBJ2-7	-	-	TGTGCCAGCAGTTTAGGACACAACTACGAGCAGTACTTC	CASSLGHNYEQYF
TRBV4-1	TRBJ2-7	TRBD1	-	TGCGCCAGCAGCCTAAACCCGGGACAGGGTTCCTACGAGCAGTACTTC	CASSLNPGQGSYEQYF
TRBV20-1	TRBJ2-1	-	-	TGCAGTGCTATATACAATGAGCAGTTCTTC	CSAIYNEQFF
TRBV20-1	TRBJ2-3	-	-	TGCAGTGCCGGCTTGGCGGGGGCAAGGGATACGCAGTATTTT	CSAGLAGARDTQYF
TRBV20-1	TRBJ2-3	TRBD2	-	TGCAGCGCGGGGGGACACCAGGGCACAGATACGCAGTATTTT	CSAGGHQGTDTQYF
TRBV20-1	TRBJ1-2	-	-	TGCAGTGCTACCGACGGAGAAACTAACTATGGCTACACCTTC	CSATDGETNYGYTF
TRBV12-3/TRBV12-4	TRBJ2-6	TRBD1	-	TGTGCCAGCAGTTTCCGACAGGGATACTCTGGGGCCAACGTCCTGACTTTC	CASSFRQGYSGANVLTF
TRBV20-1	TRBJ1-1	TRBD1	once	TGCAGTGCTAGAGAGGGAGGGACAGGGTGGAACACTGAAGCTTTCTTT	CSAREGGTGWNTEAFF
TRBV5-1	TRBJ1-2	-	-	TGCGCCAGCAGCTTCCAGACTCCGACATTGGATGGCTACACCTTC	CASSFQTPTLDGYTF
TRBV3-1	TRBJ2-7	TRBD2	-	TGTGCCAGCAGCCCCGTGGGAAGCGGGAGAGGTGGAGAGCAGTACTTC	CASSPVGSGRGGEQYF
TRBV6-1	TRBJ2-3	TRBD2	-	TGTGCCATCAGTGCCGCCGGGACTAGCGGAACAGATACGCAGTATTTT	CAISAAGTSGTDTQYF
TRBV6-6	TRBJ1-1	TRBD1	-	TGTGCCAGCAGTGGCGCCGGGACAGGGGACTTTGGAGCTTTCTTT	CASSGAGTGDFGAFF
TRBV19	TRBJ1-4	TRBD1	-	TGTGCCAGTAAGAACCCCGGGACAGGGGAAAAACTGTTTTTT	CASKNPGTGEKLFF
TRBV3-1	TRBJ2-7	-	-	TGTGCCAGCAGCCAAGATTTACTCGATAATCCGTACTTC	CASSQDLLDNPYF
TRBV20-1	TRBJ2-7	-	-	TGCAGTGCAGAGTACCCGGGGGAGACCTACGAGCAGTACTTC	CSAEYPGETYEQYF
TRBV7-8	TRBJ2-7	-	-	TGTGCCAGCAGCCTCGTACAGGGATCCTACGAGCAGTACTTC	CASSLVQGSYEQYF
TRBV4-1	TRBJ2-2	-	-	TGCGCCAGCAGCTCCTACGGGGAGCTGTTTTTT	CASSSYGELFF
TRBV7-9	TRBJ2-2	-	-	TGTGCCAGCATCCTGGGCGTCGGGGAGCTGTTTTTT	CASILGVGELFF
TRBV12-3/TRBV12-4	TRBJ1-5	TRBD1	-	TGTGCCAGTACGGGACAGGGCGGCAATCAGCCCCAGCATTTT	CASTGQGGNQPQHF